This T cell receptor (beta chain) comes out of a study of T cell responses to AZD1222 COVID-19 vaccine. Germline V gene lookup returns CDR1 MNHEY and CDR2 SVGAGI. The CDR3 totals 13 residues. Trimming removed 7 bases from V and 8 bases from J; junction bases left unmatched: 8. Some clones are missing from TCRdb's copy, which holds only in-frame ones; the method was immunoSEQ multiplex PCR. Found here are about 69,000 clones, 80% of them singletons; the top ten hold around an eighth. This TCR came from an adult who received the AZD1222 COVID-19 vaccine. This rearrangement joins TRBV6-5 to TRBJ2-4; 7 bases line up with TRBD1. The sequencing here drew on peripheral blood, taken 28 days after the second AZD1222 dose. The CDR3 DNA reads TGTGCCAGCACGGGACAGCGTCGGGACATTCAGTACTTC. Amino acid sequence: CASTGQRRDIQYF.